A single sample is the source of the 17 T cell receptor beta chains below, sequenced in a study of cytotoxic CD8 clonotypes in ibrutinib-treated CLL. This table comes from immunoSEQ multiplex PCR, and its TCRdb copy is limited to in-frame clones, with some not included. The sample has 200,000 to 250,000 clones; 70% are singletons. The sample was PBMCs, taken after 24 months of ibrutinib treatment. These receptors originate from a human donor with chronic lymphocytic leukemia.

The chain couples TRBV9 to TRBJ2-3; 8 bases fit TRBD2. The J segment lost 2 bases and the V segment lost 0 bases, leaving 5 bases of the junction unmatched. CDR1 is SGDLS and CDR2 is YYNGEE in the germline V gene. This CDR3 contains 16 residues. DNA of the CDR3: TGTGCCAGCAGCGTAGTCACTAGCGGATACACAGATACGCAGTATTTT. Residues: CASSVVTSGYTDTQYF.

J is TRBJ2-7 and V is TRBV6-5; 8 positions agree with TRBD1. V was pared by 8 bases and J by 2 bases, with 5 bases of the junction left unmatched. Germline V CDR1 and CDR2: MNHEY, SVGAGI. The CDR3 is made up of 13 amino acids. CDR3 region: CASRPDRAYEQYF. The CDR3 DNA reads TGTGCCAGCCGCCCGGACAGGGCCTACGAGCAGTACTTC.

This chain uses TRBV2 with TRBJ2-6, with 9 bases identical to TRBD1. The CDR3 covers 19 residues. V shed 7 bases, J shed 0 bases, and the junction held 13 bases outside the gene matches. Germline-derived CDR1 and CDR2 are SNHLY and FYNNEI. CDR3 loop: CASKGTGSYSPSGANVLTF. CDR3 coding DNA: TGTGCCAGCAAGGGGACAGGGTCCTACTCTCCCTCTGGGGCCAACGTCCTGACTTTC.

The CDR3 DNA reads as TGCAGCGGGGGACTAGCGGGAGGCAAATGGGGAGAGACCCAGTACTTC. Amino acid sequence: CSGGLAGGKWGETQYF. The chain carries TRBV29-1 and TRBJ2-5; 15 bases match TRBD2. V dropped 7 bases and J dropped 4; count of bases not matched to a gene: 10. The germline gives CDR1 SQVTM, CDR2 ANQGSEA. The CDR3 length is 16 residues.

This chain joins TRBV28 and TRBJ1-4; TRBD1 matches 7 bases. This CDR3 is 14 amino acids long. The J segment lost 0 bases and the V segment lost 5 bases, leaving 0 bases of the junction unmatched. Germline CDR1 is MDHEN and CDR2 is SYDVKM. The CDR3 DNA follows: TGTGCCAGCAGTACAGGGGCAACTAATGAAAAACTGTTTTTT. This encodes CASSTGATNEKLFF.

The chain employs TRBV19 and TRBJ1-5, with a tentative D call TRBD1 (6 bases). The CDR3 loop spans 14 amino acids. V was trimmed by 4 bases and J by 6 bases, leaving 13 bases between them. The germline V gene encodes CDR1 LNHDA and CDR2 SQIVND (reference sequence). CDR3 in DNA: TGTGCCAGTAGTAGGGACACTCGGGGTCAGCCCCAGCATTTT. This encodes CASSRDTRGQPQHF.

V gene TRBV6-5 combines with J gene TRBJ2-7, with TRBD1 as a possible D gene (7 bases). From germline, CDR1 is MNHEY and CDR2 SVGAGI. The CDR3 extends over 15 amino acids. The V and J ends lost 0 bases and 7 bases respectively, with 16 bases between them. The CDR3: CASSYSPEGAGEQYF. As DNA, the CDR3 is TGTGCCAGCAGTTACTCCCCGGAGGGGGCCGGGGAGCAGTACTTC.

The chain joins TRBV27 to TRBJ2-7; D remains unclear. Trimming removed 8 bases from V and 6 bases from J, with 5 bases in between. Germline loops: CDR1 MNHEY, CDR2 SMNVEV (reference sequence). This CDR3 is 9 amino acids long. The CDR3 bases are TGTGCCAGCTCCCTCGAGCAGTACTTC. Translation gives CASSLEQYF.

This clone showed up just a few times. The rearrangement joins TRBV30 to TRBJ1-1, with a tentative D call TRBD1 (5 bases). CDR1 and CDR2 from the germline V gene are GTSNPN and SVGIG (reference sequence). CDR3 length: 13 amino acids. Written as DNA, the CDR3 is TGTGGGAGCGCTCGGGGCATGAACACTGAAGCTTTCTTT. Translation: CGSARGMNTEAFF.

This clone was observed a few times. The V call is TRBV6-5, the J call TRBJ2-6, with D hard to call. V lost 0 bases and J lost 1, with 7 bases in between. Germline V gives CDR1 MNHEY, CDR2 SVGAGI. The CDR3 is made up of 16 amino acids. The chain's CDR3 is CASSYSGGSGANVLTF. The CDR3 DNA reads TGTGCCAGCAGTTACTCGGGTGGATCTGGGGCCAACGTCCTGACTTTC.

J is TRBJ2-7 and V is TRBV9; 11 bases match TRBD1. V lost 4 bases to trimming and J lost 6 bases; unmatched junction nucleotides: 9. The CDR3 extends over 15 amino acids. The germline V gene has CDR1 SGDLS and CDR2 YYNGEE. CDR3 bases: TGTGCCAGCAGCCCTCGAGTGGGACAGGGGGTCGAGCAGTACTTC. Translating gives CASSPRVGQGVEQYF.

The chain recombines TRBV7-9 with TRBJ2-7; possible D gene TRBD1, 6 bases. This CDR3 comprises 14 residues. The ends were cut back, 4 bases at V and 3 bases at J, with 13 bases in the middle. The germline gives CDR1 SEHNR, CDR2 FQNEAQ (reference sequence). The CDR3 DNA reads as TGTGCCAGCAGCTCGACAGGAGGAGTCTACGAGCAGTACTTC. Translation gives CASSSTGGVYEQYF.

The chain recombines TRBV28 with TRBJ2-7; D remains unclear. Trimming pared 5 bases from V and 2 bases from J, leaving 4 bases between. The CDR3 has 11 amino acids. Germline values: CDR1 MDHEN, CDR2 SYDVKM. The CDR3 region has the DNA TGTGCCAGCAGTCTGACCTACGAGCAGTACTTC. Translating it yields CASSLTYEQYF.

This chain uses TRBV9 with TRBJ2-2, with 9 positions matching TRBD2. The CDR3 totals 17 residues. The V gene end was trimmed by 0 bases and the J gene end by 3 bases; junction bases not matched to a gene: 6. Germline values: CDR1 SGDLS, CDR2 YYNGEE. The CDR3 loop reads CASSVGQREDYTGELFF. The CDR3 DNA follows: TGTGCCAGCAGCGTAGGACAGCGGGAGGATTACACCGGGGAGCTGTTTTTT. Combining the CDR3 with reference TRBV9 and TRBJ2-2 gives the whole variable domain DSGVTQTPKHLITATGQRVTLRCSPRSGDLSVYWYQQSLDQGLQFLIQYYNGEERAKGNILERFSAQQFPDLHSELNLSSLELGDSALYFCASSVGQREDYTGELFFGEGSRLTVL.

The V gene is TRBV6-5, the J gene TRBJ2-7; unclear D gene. CDR1 is MNHEY and CDR2 is SVGAGI in the germline V gene. The CDR3 has 16 amino acids. With 0 bases removed from V and 1 base from J, the gap between germline ends came to 13 bases. In DNA, the CDR3 is TGTGCCAGCAGTTACTCGACTCCACACGGGTCCTACGAGCAGTACTTC. It codes for CASSYSTPHGSYEQYF.

A single count supports this clone. The chain has TRBV7-2 and TRBJ2-2; 9 nucleotides agree with TRBD1. The trim removed 5 bases at V and 7 bases at J, leaving 8 bases unmatched. The CDR3 is 15 amino acids. In germline, CDR1 is SGHTA, CDR2 FQGNSA. The CDR3 sequence: CASSNGQGNLGELFF. The CDR3 bases are TGTGCCAGCAGCAACGGACAGGGGAACCTCGGGGAGCTGTTTTTT.

Details on this clone: The junction departs from the called germline gene at one end, perhaps through a read error. This chain connects TRBV9 to TRBJ2-1, with D possibly matching TRBD2 (6 bases). This CDR3 is built from 14 residues. Germline V lookup: CDR1 SGDLS, CDR2 YYNGEE. The CDR3, as DNA: TGTGCCAGCAACGGGGGTCCCTCCGACAATGAGCAGTTCTTC. It is translated as CASNGGPSDNEQFF.